The clone carrying this T cell receptor beta chain was seen more than once but under ten times. Its antigen is unidentified. Prepared TCR beta cDNA libraries contained unique molecular identifiers. Input of roughly 1 to 11 million T cells yielded 400,000 to 550,000 cDNA molecules. MiXCR, run by TCRdb on the PCR reads, gives a single entry per CDR3 protein. The top ten clones hold around 6% of a sample with more than 450,000 distinct CDR3 sequences, 34% of them seen once. The data derive from a study of post-analysis software for immune sequencing data. Study summary: Disease trajectories encompassed relapsing-remitting, secondary progressive and progressive-relapsing multiple sclerosis.

Study-wide findings and caveats: Batch-mates among the samples co-clustered strongly by F measure. The study found TRBV5-6, TRBV5-1 and TRBV20-1 among roughly 5 TRBV segments more frequent in patients than controls.

The CDR3 length is 13 residues. V was pared by 7 bases and J by 5 bases, with 15 bases between. Germline CDR1 and CDR2: SGHNT and YYREEE (reference sequence). The gene calls are TRBV5-4 and TRBJ2-5, with no clear D. This TCR was recovered from a girl aged 2-17 years with multiple sclerosis. The sample consisted of blood. The CDR3 bases are TGTGCCAGCGGAGATACCGCTAGGGAGACCCAGTACTTC. This translates into CASGDTARETQYF.